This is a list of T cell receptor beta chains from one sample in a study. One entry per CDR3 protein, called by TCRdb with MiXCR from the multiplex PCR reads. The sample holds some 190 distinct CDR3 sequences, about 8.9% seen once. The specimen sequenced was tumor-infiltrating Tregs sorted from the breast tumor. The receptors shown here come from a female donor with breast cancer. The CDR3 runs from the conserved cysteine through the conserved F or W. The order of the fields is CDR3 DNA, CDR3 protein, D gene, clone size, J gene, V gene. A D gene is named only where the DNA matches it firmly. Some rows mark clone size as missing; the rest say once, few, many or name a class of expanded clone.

TGTGCCATCCTCGGGAGAGGAATGGACTATGGCTACACCTTC,CAILGRGMDYGYTF,.,medium-sized,TRBJ1-2,TRBV12-3/TRBV12-4
TGTGCCAGCAGTTCGCCGGGACAGTTGAGCTATGGCTACACCTTC,CASSSPGQLSYGYTF,TRBD1,medium-sized,TRBJ1-2,TRBV12-3/TRBV12-4
TGTGCCAGCAGTTTGGGACAGGCATTCTATGGCTACACCTTC,CASSLGQAFYGYTF,TRBD1,large,TRBJ1-2,TRBV12-3/TRBV12-4
TGTGCCAGCAGTTTATGGAGGAAGGGCTATGGCTACACCTTC,CASSLWRKGYGYTF,.,large,TRBJ1-2,TRBV12-3/TRBV12-4
TGTGCCAGCAGTTTAAACTCCGGGACATATGGCTACACCTTC,CASSLNSGTYGYTF,.,large,TRBJ1-2,TRBV12-3/TRBV12-4
TGTGCCAGCAGCTTTACAGGAAACTATGGCTACACCTTC,CASSFTGNYGYTF,.,medium-sized,TRBJ1-2,TRBV12-3/TRBV12-4
TGTGCCAGCAGTTTATTTACAGAAGGCTACACCTTC,CASSLFTEGYTF,.,large,TRBJ1-2,TRBV12-3/TRBV12-4
TGTGCCAGCAGTTTTGGGACAGGTGGCTACACCTTC,CASSFGTGGYTF,TRBD1,large,TRBJ1-2,TRBV12-3/TRBV12-4
TGTGCCAGCAGCAGGGACAGGAACTATGGCTACACCTTC,CASSRDRNYGYTF,TRBD1,large,TRBJ1-2,TRBV12-3/TRBV12-4
TGTGCCAGCAGTTTGGACAGGGTGATTGGCTACACCTTC,CASSLDRVIGYTF,TRBD1,medium-sized,TRBJ1-2,TRBV12-3/TRBV12-4
TGTGCCAGCAGTCCAGGGAACTATGGCTACACCTTC,CASSPGNYGYTF,.,large,TRBJ1-2,TRBV12-3/TRBV12-4
TGTGCCAGCAGTGTACCGGGACAAACTTTCTATGGCTACACCTTC,CASSVPGQTFYGYTF,.,large,TRBJ1-2,TRBV12-3/TRBV12-4
TGCGCCAGCAGTTTTACAGAGAACTGTGGCTACACCTTC,CASSFTENCGYTF,.,few,TRBJ1-2,TRBV12-3/TRBV12-4
TGTGCCAGCAGACCGGGACAGTATGGCTACACCTTC,CASRPGQYGYTF,TRBD1,large,TRBJ1-2,TRBV12-3/TRBV12-4
TGTGCCAGCAGCCTTCTACAGGGCGGAAACTATGGCCACACCTTC,CASSLLQGGNYGHTF,.,.,TRBJ1-2,TRBV12-3/TRBV12-4
TGTGCCAGCAGTTTTACAGAGAACTATGGCTACACCTTC,CASSFTENYGYTF,.,hyperexpanded,TRBJ1-2,TRBV12-3/TRBV12-4
TGTGCCTGCAGTTCTTTGGGTTATGGCTACACCTTC,CACSSLGYGYTF,.,.,TRBJ1-2,TRBV12-3/TRBV12-4
TGTGCCAGCAGTTTGGACGAGGCCTATGGCTACACCTTC,CASSLDEAYGYTF,.,medium-sized,TRBJ1-2,TRBV12-3/TRBV12-4
TGTGCCAGCAGTACGGCGGGAGACTATGGCTACACCTTC,CASSTAGDYGYTF,.,medium-sized,TRBJ1-2,TRBV12-3/TRBV12-4
TGTGCCAGCATTCTTTGTGGCTACACCTTC,CASILCGYTF,.,medium-sized,TRBJ1-2,TRBV12-3/TRBV12-4
TGTGCCAGCAGTCCGGGACAGGGCCTTAACTATGGCTACACCTTC,CASSPGQGLNYGYTF,TRBD1,large,TRBJ1-2,TRBV12-3/TRBV12-4
TGTGCCAGCAGTTTTAACTATGGCTACACCTTC,CASSFNYGYTF,.,large,TRBJ1-2,TRBV12-3/TRBV12-4